One T cell receptor beta chain is described in this entry. Its specificity is not known. Patients were excluded for autoimmune disease history or systemic immunosuppression. This entry belongs to a study of OX40 agonist ivuxolimab in advanced cancers. Whole-study context: With a range of roughly 20 to 80, age averaged roughly 61 years, and about 82% were male. General study findings and limits: Near-lowest levels of clonal expansion characterized partial responders at 0.1-3.0 mg/kg. In the expanded peripheral T cells, antigen specificity was never determined.

Some clones are missing from TCRdb's copy, which holds only in-frame ones; the method was immunoSEQ multiplex PCR. Of approximately 110,000 clones in the sample, just under 95% were seen once. The germline CDR1 and CDR2 sequences are SEHNR and FQNEAQ (reference sequence). Trimming cost V 5 bases and J 6 bases, with 14 bases left between them. The CDR3 consists of 14 residues. The sequencing here drew on CD4+ or CD8+ T cells sorted from blood, taken in a trial of the OX40 agonist ivuxolimab. The receptor comes from an adult with an advanced solid tumor such as melanoma, head and neck, liver or kidney cancer. V usage is TRBV7-9 and J usage is TRBJ2-1, with a tentative D call TRBD1 (5 bases). In nucleotides, the CDR3 is TGTGCCAGCAGCCCCCAGGGAAGGTCCAATGAGCAGTTCTTC. This translates into CASSPQGRSNEQFF. Full variable domain (rest looked up from reference TRBV7-9 and TRBJ2-1): DTGVSQNPRHKITKRGQNVTFRCDPISEHNRLYWYRQTLGQGPEFLTYFQNEAQLEKSRLLSDRFSAERPKGSFSTLEIQRTEQGDSAMYLCASSPQGRSNEQFFGPGTRLTVL.